This TCR beta chain was observed in a study of CD8 T cells in ankylosing spondylitis. TCRdb re-analysed the 5' RACE reads in MiXCR, keeping a single row per CDR3 protein. The sample carries 25,000 to 35,000 distinct CDR3 sequences, over 12% recorded once. Sequenced: blood. The origin of this receptor is a male donor with ankylosing spondylitis or in good health (not recorded which).

The CDR3: CSARGASGGDEQFF. As DNA, the CDR3 is TGCAGTGCTAGAGGAGCTAGCGGGGGCGATGAGCAGTTCTTC. This chain connects TRBV20-1 to TRBJ2-1; 10 bases align to TRBD2. The CDR3 totals 14 residues. The ends lost 1 base at V and 8 bases at J; junction bases unmatched: 5. Germline V gives CDR1 DFQATT, CDR2 SNEGSKA (reference sequence).